Described below is a single TCR beta chain sequence and its context. Germline CDR1 and CDR2: SGHTA and FQGNSA. Trimming removed 1 base at V and 9 bases at J, with 13 bases between. CDR3 length: 14 residues. The entry originates in a study of shared clonotypes between healthy human individuals. About the study: CD4 naive cells filled three plates per donor, CD4 memory three, CD8 naive two and CD8 memory one.

The protocol was immunoSEQ multiplex PCR, while the TCRdb copy is restricted to in-frame clones and leaves out a portion. The data contain over a million clones, roughly 74% of them singletons. This receptor was obtained from a man between 18 and 35 years old in good health. Some clones in this sample may be carry-over from other donors' samples. The chain uses TRBV7-2 and TRBJ2-1; unclear D gene. Sample: memory CD4+ T cells from PBMCs. Regarding subset: CD45RA-negative fraction. DNA of the CDR3: TGTGCCAGCAGCTTAGGATTGAGTTGGCCTGAGCAGTTCTTC. The encoded protein is CASSLGLSWPEQFF.